Given below is one TCR beta chain in context. The antigen is not known. The source of the sample is a study of long-term antiretroviral therapy in people with HIV. An immunoSEQ assay, version v3.0, was performed at survey level. Method: immunoSEQ multiplex PCR; TCRdb's copy keeps in-frame clones and lacks some. Among more than 35,000 clones, 70% to 90% were seen once, and the ten largest hold about 10%. The CDR3 covers 12 residues. Germline V gene sequence: CDR1 SNHLY, CDR2 FYNNEI. V shed 5 bases and J 6 bases; nucleotides not matched to a gene: 4. Study findings and constraints: Unavailable data included ART adherence, viral resistance and therapy changes (switches in treatment). At every time point, clones expanded before ART dominated the repertoire.

The source of this sequence is a man younger than 30 with HIV. Sequencing was performed on unsorted PBMCs, taken 2.2 years after starting antiretroviral therapy. The chain combines TRBV2 with TRBJ2-7, with 7 bases lining up with TRBD2. The CDR3 DNA follows: TGTGCCAGCAGTTCGGGACTAACCGAGCAGTACTTC. Its translation is CASSSGLTEQYF.